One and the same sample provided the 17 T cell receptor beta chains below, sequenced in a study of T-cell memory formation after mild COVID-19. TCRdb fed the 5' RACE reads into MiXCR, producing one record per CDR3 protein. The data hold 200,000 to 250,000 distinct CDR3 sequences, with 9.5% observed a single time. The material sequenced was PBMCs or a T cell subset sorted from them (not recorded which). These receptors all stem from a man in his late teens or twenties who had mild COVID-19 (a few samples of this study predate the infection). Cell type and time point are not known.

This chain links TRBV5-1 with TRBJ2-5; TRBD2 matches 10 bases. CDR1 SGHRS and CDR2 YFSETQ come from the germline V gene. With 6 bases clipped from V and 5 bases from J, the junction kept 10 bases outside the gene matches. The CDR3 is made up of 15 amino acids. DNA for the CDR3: TGCGCCAGCATCCAGAGCGGGGGGGATGAGGAGACCCAGTACTTC. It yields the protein CASIQSGGDEETQYF.

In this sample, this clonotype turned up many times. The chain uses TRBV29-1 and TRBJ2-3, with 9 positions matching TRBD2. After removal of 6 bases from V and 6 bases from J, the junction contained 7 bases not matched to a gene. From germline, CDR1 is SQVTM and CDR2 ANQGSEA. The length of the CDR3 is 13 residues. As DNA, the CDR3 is TGCAGCGTACAGCGGGGGGCTCCGGATACGCAGTATTTT. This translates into CSVQRGAPDTQYF.

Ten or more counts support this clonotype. CDR3 amino acids: CASSSGEGYGEQFF. CDR3 in DNA: TGTGCCAGCAGTTCGGGAGAAGGGTACGGTGAGCAGTTCTTC. The genes are TRBV14 and TRBJ2-1, with D possibly TRBD2 on 6 matching bases. The CDR3 has 14 amino acids. Germline CDR1 reads SGHDN; CDR2 reads FVKESK. V was trimmed by 6 bases and J by 9 bases, leaving 18 bases between them. Based on the CDR3 plus reference TRBV14 and TRBJ2-1, the full variable domain is EAGVTQFPSHSVIEKGQTVTLRCDPISGHDNLYWYRRVMGKEIKFLLHFVKESKQDESGMPNNRFLAERTGGTYSTLKVQPAELEDSGVYFCASSSGEGYGEQFFGPGTRLTVL.

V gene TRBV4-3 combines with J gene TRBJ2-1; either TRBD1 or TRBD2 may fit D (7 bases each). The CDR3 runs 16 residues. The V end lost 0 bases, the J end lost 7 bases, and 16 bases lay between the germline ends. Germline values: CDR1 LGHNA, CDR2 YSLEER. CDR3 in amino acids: CASSQEGRGRRNEQFF. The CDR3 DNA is TGCGCCAGCAGCCAAGAAGGGAGGGGGCGGCGGAATGAGCAGTTCTTC.

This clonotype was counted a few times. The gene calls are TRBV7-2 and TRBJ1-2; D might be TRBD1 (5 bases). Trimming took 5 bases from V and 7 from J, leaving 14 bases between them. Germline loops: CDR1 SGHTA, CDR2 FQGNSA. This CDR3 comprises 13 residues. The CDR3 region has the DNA TGTGCCAGCAGCCCCAGGGAGGGGAGTGGCTACACCTTC. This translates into CASSPREGSGYTF.

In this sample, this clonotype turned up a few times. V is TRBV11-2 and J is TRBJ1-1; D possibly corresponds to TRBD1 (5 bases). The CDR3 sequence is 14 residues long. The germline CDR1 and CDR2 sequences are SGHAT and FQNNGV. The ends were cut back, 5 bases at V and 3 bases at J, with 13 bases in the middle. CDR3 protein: CASSVTSGDTEAFF. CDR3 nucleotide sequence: TGTGCCAGCAGCGTCACCTCGGGGGACACTGAAGCTTTCTTT.

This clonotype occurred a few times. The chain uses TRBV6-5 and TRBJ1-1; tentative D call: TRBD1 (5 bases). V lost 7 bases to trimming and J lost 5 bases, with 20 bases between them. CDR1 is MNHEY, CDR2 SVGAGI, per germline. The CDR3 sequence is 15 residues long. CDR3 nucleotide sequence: TGTGCCAGCACCCCGGGGAAAGGGGTTTTTACTGAAGCTTTCTTT. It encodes CASTPGKGVFTEAFF.

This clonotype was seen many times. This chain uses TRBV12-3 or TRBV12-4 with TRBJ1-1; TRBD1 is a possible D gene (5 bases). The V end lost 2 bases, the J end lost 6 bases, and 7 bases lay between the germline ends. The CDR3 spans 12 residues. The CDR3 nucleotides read TGTGCCAGCAGTTTATGGGACTCTGAAGCTTTCTTT. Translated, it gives CASSLWDSEAFF.

CDR3 DNA: TGCGCCAGCAGTGGACAGGGAGTATCCTACAATGAGCAGTTCTTC. This gives the protein CASSGQGVSYNEQFF. The rearrangement links TRBV10-1 to TRBJ2-1, with 7 bases aligning to TRBD1. The CDR3 loop spans 15 amino acids. V was pared by 4 bases and J by 1 base, with 4 bases of the junction left unmatched. Germline CDR1 reads WNHNN; CDR2 reads SYGVQD (reference sequence).

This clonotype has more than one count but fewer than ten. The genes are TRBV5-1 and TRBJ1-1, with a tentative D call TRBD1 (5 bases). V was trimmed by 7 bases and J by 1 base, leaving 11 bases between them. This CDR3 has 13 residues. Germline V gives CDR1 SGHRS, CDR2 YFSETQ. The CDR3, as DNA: TGCGCCAGCGGAGGGGCTTCGAACACTGAAGCTTTCTTT. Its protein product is CASGGASNTEAFF.

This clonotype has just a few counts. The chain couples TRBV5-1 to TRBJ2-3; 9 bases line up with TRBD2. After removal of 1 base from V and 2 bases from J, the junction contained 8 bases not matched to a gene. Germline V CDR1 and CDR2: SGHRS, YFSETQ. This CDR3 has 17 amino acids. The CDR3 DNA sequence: TGCGCCAGCAGCTTGAGGTCTAGCGGGGCCAACACAGATACGCAGTATTTT. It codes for CASSLRSSGANTDTQYF.

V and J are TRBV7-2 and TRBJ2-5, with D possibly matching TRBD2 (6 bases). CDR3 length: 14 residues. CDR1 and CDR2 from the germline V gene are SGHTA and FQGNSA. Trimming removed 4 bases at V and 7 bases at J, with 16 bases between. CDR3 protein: CASSSQTGTGTQYF. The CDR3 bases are TGTGCCAGCAGCTCCCAGACGGGGACTGGGACCCAGTACTTC.

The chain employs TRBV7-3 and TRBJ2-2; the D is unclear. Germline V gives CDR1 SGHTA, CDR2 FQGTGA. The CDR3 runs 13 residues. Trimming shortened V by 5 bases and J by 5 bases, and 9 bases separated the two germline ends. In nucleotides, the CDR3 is TGTGCCAGCAGCCCTGGGATGACCGGGGAGCTGTTTTTT. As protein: CASSPGMTGELFF.

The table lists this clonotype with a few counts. The chain's CDR3 is CASSQPRGKLFF. The CDR3 DNA is TGTGCCAGCAGTCAACCCCGCGGGAAACTGTTTTTT. V gene TRBV12-3 or TRBV12-4 combines with J gene TRBJ1-4; D not resolved. The V end lost 5 bases, the J end lost 11 bases, and 12 bases lay between the germline ends. The CDR3 is made up of 12 amino acids.

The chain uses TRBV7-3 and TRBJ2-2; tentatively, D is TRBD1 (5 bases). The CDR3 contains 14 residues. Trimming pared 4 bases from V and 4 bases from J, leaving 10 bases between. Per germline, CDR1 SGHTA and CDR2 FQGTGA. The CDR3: CASSSDRATGELFF. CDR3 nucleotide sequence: TGTGCCAGCAGCTCCGACAGAGCCACCGGGGAGCTGTTTTTT.

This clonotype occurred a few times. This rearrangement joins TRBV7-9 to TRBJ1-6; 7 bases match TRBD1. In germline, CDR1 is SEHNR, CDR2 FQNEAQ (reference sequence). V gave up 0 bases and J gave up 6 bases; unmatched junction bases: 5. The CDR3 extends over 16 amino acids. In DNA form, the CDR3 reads TGTGCCAGCAGCTTAGCGTACAGGGGCGGTAATTCACCCCTCCACTTT. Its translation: CASSLAYRGGNSPLHF.

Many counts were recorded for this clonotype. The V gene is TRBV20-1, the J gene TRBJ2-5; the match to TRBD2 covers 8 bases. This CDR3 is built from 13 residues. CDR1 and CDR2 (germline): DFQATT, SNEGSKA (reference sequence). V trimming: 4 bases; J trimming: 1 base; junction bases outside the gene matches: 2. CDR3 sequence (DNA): TGCAGTGCTAACGGGGGGGCCCAAGAGACCCAGTACTTC. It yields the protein CSANGGAQETQYF.